The 4 T cell receptor beta chains listed next were all sequenced from one sample in a study of spatial heterogeneity in lung cancer. Study observations and caveats: The number of expanded tumor alpha and beta chains correlated with mutation number.

What these receptors recognize is not known. Documented time point: sample taken at primary tumor resection. TCRdb called the 5' RACE reads again in MiXCR, with one record for every CDR3 protein. This sample carries roughly 18,000 distinct CDR3 sequences, roughly 10% of them seen once, and the ten largest clones take about 20%. Specimen: lung tumor tissue, collected at surgery. These TCRs come from a female donor with early-stage non-small cell lung cancer.

In the case of this clonotype: Because this beta chain is a stray read in a library intended to capture alpha chains, its abundance should not be given much weight. V is TRBV27 and J is TRBJ2-5; 10 nucleotides match TRBD1. Losses at the gene ends were 6 bases for V and 5 bases for J; bases not matched to a gene: 9. The V gene's germline CDR1 is MNHEY and CDR2 SMNVEV (reference sequence). This CDR3 is 15 amino acids long. CDR3 protein: CASSNDRGLAETQYF. CDR3 nucleotide sequence: TGTGCCAGCAGCAACGACAGGGGGCTTGCGGAGACCCAGTACTTC.

There are a few counts of this clonotype. This beta chain is an unintended read in a library built for alpha chains; its size means little. J is TRBJ1-2 and V is TRBV12-3 or TRBV12-4; D unclear. The CDR3 loop spans 13 amino acids. V lost 3 bases to trimming and J lost 7 bases, with 12 bases between them. The CDR3 nucleotides are TGTGCCAGCAGTTTCCAAGGGTTCCGTGGCTACACCTTC. Protein: CASSFQGFRGYTF.

This clonotype showed up many times. Found in a library prepared for alpha chains, this beta chain is an off-target read, and its abundance has little meaning. This chain uses TRBV29-1 with TRBJ2-3; 9 nucleotides line up with TRBD1. Losses at the gene ends were 6 bases for V and 2 bases for J; bases not matched to a gene: 3. The CDR3 spans 13 residues. Germline V CDR1 and CDR2: SQVTM, ANQGSEA. CDR3 nucleotides: TGCAGCGTGATACAGGGGGCCACAGATACGCAGTATTTT. It specifies CSVIQGATDTQYF.

This clonotype has ten or more counts. This beta chain is an off-target read within a library intended for alpha chains, so its frequency means little. The chain recombines TRBV5-4 with TRBJ2-7; 7 nucleotides line up with TRBD2. V lost 4 bases, J lost 3 bases, and 13 bases stayed unmatched. Germline lookup yields CDR1 SGHNT and CDR2 YYREEE (reference sequence). CDR3 length: 16 amino acids. The CDR3 DNA reads as TGTGCCAGCAGCCCGGGGGGAGCGGGGTTCCTCTACGAGCAGTACTTC. Translated, it gives CASSPGGAGFLYEQYF.